This TCR beta chain was identified in a study of shared T cell receptors in the human thymus. Sequencing used immunoSEQ multiplex PCR; TCRdb keeps in-frame clones, though not all of them. The sample includes about 730,000 clones, around 85% of them seen just once. Germline values: CDR1 SEHNR, CDR2 FQNEAQ (reference sequence). The CDR3 consists of 19 residues. Trimming removed 2 bases from V and 0 bases from J; junction bases left unmatched: 15. These records were also assigned to another study, of human thymus T cells. That work states: Thymic resections from corrective heart surgery supplied the tissue. Gene usage for V and J segments appeared biased in thymic and blood repertoires. Related research has reported that thymic repertoires overlap highly among unrelated individuals.

The sequence was obtained from a girl less than two years old with a congenital heart defect. The material sequenced was thymocytes. V usage is TRBV7-9 and J usage is TRBJ1-1; 7 bases agree with TRBD1. CDR3 in amino acids: CASSLKLDRERLLNTEAFF. The CDR3 nucleotides are TGTGCCAGCAGCTTAAAGCTAGACAGGGAACGGCTGTTGAACACTGAAGCTTTCTTT. Combining the CDR3 with reference TRBV7-9 and TRBJ1-1 gives the whole variable domain DTGVSQNPRHKITKRGQNVTFRCDPISEHNRLYWYRQTLGQGPEFLTYFQNEAQLEKSRLLSDRFSAERPKGSFSTLEIQRTEQGDSAMYLCASSLKLDRERLLNTEAFFGQGTRLTVV.